A single sample gave rise to the 7 T cell receptor beta chains below, sequenced in a study of T cell clones after liver transplantation. Clones were sequenced by immunoSEQ multiplex PCR, and TCRdb holds only the in-frame ones, with some missing. The sample lists around 120,000 clones; about nine tenths were seen once. The starting material was CD4+ T cells from blood, obtained 12 months after liver transplant. These receptors all come from a human patient who received a liver transplant. Some T cells may arise from the graft donor.

V gene TRBV7-2 combines with J gene TRBJ2-1; 7 nucleotides align to TRBD1. The germline V gene encodes CDR1 SGHTA and CDR2 FQGNSA. The CDR3 extends over 16 amino acids. The junction had 12 bases not matched to a gene; V was cut back by 4 bases and J by 6 bases. The CDR3 bases are TGTGCCAGCAGCTCGTGGACAGGCCGTAGTGGCAATGAGCAGTTCTTC. Protein product: CASSSWTGRSGNEQFF.

This chain links TRBV5-8 with TRBJ1-5, with 9 bases fitting TRBD1. The CDR3 spans 15 residues. The junction had 5 bases not matched to a gene; V was cut back by 0 bases and J by 7 bases. Germline V gene sequence: CDR1 SGHTS, CDR2 YDEGEE. CDR3 residues: CASSLGTTGGQPQHF. In nucleotides, the CDR3 is TGTGCCAGCAGCTTGGGAACGACAGGGGGGCAGCCCCAGCATTTT.

The rearrangement uses TRBV19 and TRBJ1-3, with 11 bases that match TRBD1. The germline V gene has CDR1 LNHDA and CDR2 SQIVND (reference sequence). The V gene end was trimmed by 9 bases and the J gene end by 3 bases; junction bases not matched to a gene: 10. The CDR3 has 16 amino acids. CDR3 coding DNA: TGTGCCAGCCACCCTGGACAGGGGGCCTTTGGAAACACCATATATTTT. Protein: CASHPGQGAFGNTIYF.

The V call is TRBV11-3, the J call TRBJ2-3; D is possibly TRBD2 (5 bases). With 7 bases removed from V and 10 bases from J, the gap between germline ends came to 21 bases. From germline, CDR1 is SGHNT and CDR2 YENEEA. The CDR3 totals 14 residues. The CDR3 reads CASNDGLPMEAQYF. Written as DNA, the CDR3 is TGTGCCAGCAACGACGGGTTGCCCATGGAGGCGCAGTATTTT.

This clone was counted between two and nine times. The rearrangement uses TRBV15 and TRBJ1-5; D unresolved. Trimming left V 0 bases short and J 4 bases short, with 1 base between. CDR1 and CDR2 from the germline V gene are LNHNV and YYDKDF (reference sequence). The length of the CDR3 is 12 residues. CDR3: CATSRDNQPQHF. The CDR3 DNA is TGTGCCACCAGCAGAGATAATCAGCCCCAGCATTTT.

The chain joins TRBV9 to TRBJ1-5; perhaps TRBD1 as D (6 bases). V was pared by 4 bases and J by 6 bases, with 14 bases between. The V gene's germline CDR1 is SGDLS and CDR2 YYNGEE. This CDR3 contains 14 residues. The chain's CDR3 is CASSTGGATQPQHF. The CDR3 region has the DNA TGTGCCAGCAGCACCGGGGGGGCGACTCAGCCCCAGCATTTT. The full variable domain, in which reference TRBV9 and TRBJ1-5 provide the parts outside the CDR3, is DSGVTQTPKHLITATGQRVTLRCSPRSGDLSVYWYQQSLDQGLQFLIQYYNGEERAKGNILERFSAQQFPDLHSELNLSSLELGDSALYFCASSTGGATQPQHFGDGTRLSIL.

The J gene is TRBJ1-4, the V gene TRBV7-2, with D unclear. CDR3 length: 14 residues. Per germline, CDR1 SGHTA and CDR2 FQGNSA. Trimming stripped 1 base from V and 8 bases from J, with 11 bases between. Here the CDR3 reads CASSLGRTGEKLFF. CDR3 in DNA: TGTGCCAGCAGCTTAGGGCGGACCGGGGAAAAACTGTTTTTT.